A single TCR beta chain is shown here with its context. The data are from a study of blood T cell repertoires in COVID-19. Produced via immunoSEQ multiplex PCR; TCRdb's table is partial and in-frame only. Found here are approximately 88,000 clones, about four fifths of them singletons; the top ten hold 15% to 20%. CDR1 is MNHEY and CDR2 is SVGAGI in the germline V gene. This CDR3 region has 11 residues. V was shortened by 8 bases and J by 6 bases, with 11 bases between the two germline ends. V usage is TRBV6-5 and J usage is TRBJ2-7; D is perhaps TRBD2 (5 bases). The sequenced material came from peripheral blood. This receptor was obtained from a woman older than 75 with active or convalescent COVID-19. The DNA of the CDR3 is TGTGCCAGCCTCACCGCGGGCGAGCAGTACTTC. The encoded protein is CASLTAGEQYF.